Presented here are 28 T cell receptor beta chains from one specimen sequenced in a study of T cell responses to AZD1222 COVID-19 vaccine. Assay used: immunoSEQ multiplex PCR; TCRdb lists only in-frame clones, some missing. The data hold tens of thousands of clones, with under 90% observed a single time. The sequencing used peripheral blood, collected 28 days after the second AZD1222 dose. Every receptor here comes from an adult who received the AZD1222 COVID-19 vaccine.

The CDR3 is CASSLAGLRTEAFF. As DNA, the CDR3 is TGTGCCAGCAGCCTAGCGGGGCTAAGGACTGAAGCTTTCTTT. The chain has TRBV13 and TRBJ1-1; TRBD1 is a possible D gene (5 bases). This CDR3 has 14 amino acids. V was shortened by 5 bases and J by 5 bases, with 15 bases between the two germline ends. The V gene's germline CDR1 is PRHDT and CDR2 FYEKMQ (reference sequence).

V is TRBV5-4 and J is TRBJ1-1; 10 bases line up with TRBD1. Germline V CDR1 and CDR2: SGHNT, YYREEE (reference sequence). The V segment lost 4 bases and the J segment 3 bases; nucleotides outside the gene matches: 3. This CDR3 is built from 14 residues. The CDR3 DNA is TGTGCCAGCAGCGCGGACAGGGGGTACACTGAAGCTTTCTTT. Translating it yields CASSADRGYTEAFF. Full variable domain (outside the CDR3, taken from reference TRBV5-4 and TRBJ1-1): ETGVTQSPTHLIKTRGQQVTLRCSSQSGHNTVSWYQQALGQGPQFIFQYYREEENGRGNFPPRFSGLQFPNYSSELNVNALELDDSALYLCASSADRGYTEAFFGQGTRLTVV.

V gene TRBV7-8 combines with J gene TRBJ2-5; the D is unclear. The length of the CDR3 is 13 residues. CDR1 and CDR2 from the germline V gene are SGHVS and FQNEAQ. Trimming removed 1 base at V and 2 bases at J, with 5 bases between. The CDR3 region is CASSLGYQETQYF. As DNA, the CDR3 is TGTGCCAGCAGCTTAGGCTATCAAGAGACCCAGTACTTC.

This chain joins TRBV25-1 and TRBJ1-5; D not resolved. In germline, CDR1 is MGHDK, CDR2 SYGVNS. The CDR3 contains 13 residues. The germline V and J ends were trimmed by 4 bases and 10 bases, with 14 bases remaining between them. This CDR3 reads CASSGGSARPQHF. The CDR3, as DNA: TGTGCCAGCAGTGGAGGCAGCGCTCGTCCCCAGCATTTT.

V and J are TRBV13 and TRBJ2-7; D is unresolved. Germline V lookup: CDR1 PRHDT, CDR2 FYEKMQ (reference sequence). Between the trimmed V and J ends, which lost 1 base and 4 bases, there was a span of 2 bases. This CDR3 has 11 residues. DNA for the CDR3: TGTGCCAGCAGCTTAGATTACGAGCAGTACTTC. Protein: CASSLDYEQYF.

The chain employs TRBV5-3 and TRBJ1-2, with a weak D call TRBD1 (5 bases). TRBV5-3 belongs to the ORF category, with a function that is uncertain. V was cut by 4 bases and J by 6 bases, with 19 bases left in between. This CDR3 is built from 15 residues. The CDR3 bases are TGTGCCAGAAGCCTATATGACAGCCCCATACATGGCTACACCTTC. It is translated as CARSLYDSPIHGYTF.

The count of this clone is one. The chain links TRBV2 to TRBJ2-7, with TRBD1 matching 7 bases. With V trimmed by 6 bases and J by 2 bases, 1 base remained unmatched. Germline V lookup: CDR1 SNHLY, CDR2 FYNNEI. This CDR3 has 12 residues. CDR3 residues: CASRGTAYEQYF. CDR3 in DNA: TGTGCCAGCAGGGGGACAGCCTACGAGCAGTACTTC. Combining the CDR3 with reference TRBV2 and TRBJ2-7 gives the whole variable domain EPEVTQTPSHQVTQMGQEVILRCVPISNHLYFYWYRQILGQKVEFLVSFYNNEISEKSEIFDDQFSVERPDGSNFTLKIRSTKLEDSAMYFCASRGTAYEQYFGPGTRLTVT.

This rearrangement joins TRBV21-1 to TRBJ2-7; TRBD1 was called by the table and not checked on the DNA. TRBV21-1 is a pseudogene. This CDR3 has 13 amino acids. The CDR3 region is CASSKETGYEQYF. The CDR3 DNA is TGTGCCAGCAGCAAAGAAACAGGCTACGAGCAGTACTTC.

This clone has just one count. The chain combines TRBV3-1 (or the pseudogene TRBV3-2) with TRBJ1-3; D remains unclear. The CDR3 contains 13 residues. The germline gives CDR1 LGHDT, CDR2 YNNKEL (reference sequence). Deletions cut 7 bases from V and 4 bases from J, with 11 bases between. As DNA, the CDR3 is TGTGCCAGCACCCACGGGAACGGAAACACCATATATTTT. Its translation is CASTHGNGNTIYF.

V gene TRBV7-8 combines with J gene TRBJ2-7; D is tentatively TRBD1 or TRBD2 (6 bases each). V lost 5 bases, J lost 7 bases, and 15 bases lay in between. This CDR3 region has 13 residues. Germline assignment: CDR1 SGHVS and CDR2 FQNEAQ. The CDR3 loop is CASSIGGGREQYF. As DNA, the CDR3 is TGTGCCAGCAGCATAGGAGGGGGGCGGGAGCAGTACTTC.

V gene TRBV21-1 combines with J gene TRBJ2-7; the table's D gene call, TRBD2, was not cross checked with the DNA. TRBV21-1 is designated a pseudogene. This CDR3 is 19 amino acids long. Here the CDR3 reads CASSTEGRGPREGCYEQYF. CDR3 nucleotides: TGTGCCAGCAGCACTGAGGGGAGGGGACCGCGTGAAGGCTGCTACGAGCAGTACTTC.

This clone appeared once. This rearrangement joins TRBV13 to TRBJ1-1; D gene uncertain. V was clipped by 5 bases and J by 9 bases, with 16 bases between them. Germline V gene lookup returns CDR1 PRHDT and CDR2 FYEKMQ (reference sequence). The CDR3 runs to 13 residues. CDR3 region: CASSGPEGLKAFF. Written as DNA, the CDR3 is TGTGCCAGCAGCGGCCCGGAAGGCCTTAAAGCTTTCTTT.

The chain links TRBV5-5 to TRBJ1-2; D may be TRBD1 (6 bases). Germline V gene lookup returns CDR1 SGHKS and CDR2 YYEKEE (reference sequence). The CDR3 has 13 amino acids. V lost 4 bases to trimming and J lost 8 bases, with 15 bases between them. CDR3 region: CASSPGGARGYTF. In nucleotides, the CDR3 is TGTGCCAGCAGCCCGGGGGGGGCGCGGGGCTACACCTTC.

CDR3 protein: CASSLGAGYGYTF. CDR3 DNA: TGTGCCAGCAGCTTAGGCGCGGGTTATGGCTACACCTTC. This chain uses TRBV7-2 with TRBJ1-2; D remains ambiguous. CDR3 length equals 13 residues. From germline, CDR1 is SGHTA and CDR2 FQGNSA. Deletions cut 1 base from V and 5 bases from J, with 8 bases between.

Here the CDR3 reads CASRYQGGSEAFF. CDR3 DNA: TGTGCCAGCAGGTATCAGGGCGGATCTGAAGCTTTCTTT. The J gene is TRBJ1-1, the V gene TRBV12-3 or TRBV12-4; TRBD1 might be the D (5 bases). This CDR3 is built from 13 residues. V was pared by 6 bases and J by 6 bases, with 14 bases between.

Only one count was recorded for this clone. The same CDR3 arises from other DNA sequences in this sample as well. The J gene is TRBJ2-3, the V gene TRBV27; D may be TRBD1 (5 bases). V was shortened by 5 bases and J by 6 bases, with 9 bases between the two germline ends. Germline V CDR1 and CDR2: MNHEY, SMNVEV (reference sequence). The CDR3 runs 12 residues. The CDR3, as DNA: TGTGCCAGCAGTCCCTACAGGGATACGCAGTATTTT. Its protein is CASSPYRDTQYF.

The CDR3 region has the DNA TGTGCCAGTACCGTTGAGGGGGGCTACACTGAAGCTTTCTTT. It translates to CASTVEGGYTEAFF. V gene TRBV19 combines with J gene TRBJ1-1, with D possibly TRBD1 on 6 matching bases. The CDR3 covers 14 residues. Trimming shortened V by 7 bases and J by 3 bases, and 15 bases separated the two germline ends. CDR1 is LNHDA, CDR2 SQIVND, per germline (reference sequence).

The chain joins TRBV5-6 to TRBJ2-3; a weak D match, TRBD1 (5 bases). The CDR3 covers 14 residues. The germline CDR1 and CDR2 sequences are SGHDT and YYEEEE. V was shortened by 2 bases and J by 3 bases, with 10 bases between the two germline ends. The CDR3 loop is CASSFDQGTDTQYF. In DNA form, the CDR3 reads TGTGCCAGCAGCTTTGATCAGGGAACAGATACGCAGTATTTT. The variable domain in full, with the rest retrieved from reference TRBV5-6 and TRBJ2-3, is DAGVTQSPTHLIKTRGQQVTLRCSPKSGHDTVSWYQQALGQGPQFIFQYYEEEERQRGNFPDRFSGHQFPNYSSELNVNALLLGDSALYLCASSFDQGTDTQYFGPGTRLTVL.

V usage is TRBV2 and J usage is TRBJ1-5; a weak D match, TRBD1 (6 bases). CDR1 and CDR2 from the germline V gene are SNHLY and FYNNEI. CDR3 length: 19 residues. The V end was cut by 5 bases, the J end by 1 base, with 24 bases between. For the CDR3, the DNA is TGTGCCAGCAGTACTTACCGGGACACAACTAAAAGAAGCAATCAGCCCCAGCATTTT. Encoded protein: CASSTYRDTTKRSNQPQHF.

The gene calls are TRBV11-2 and TRBJ2-1; 9 bases are a match to TRBD2. The trim removed 0 bases at V and 8 bases at J, leaving 11 bases unmatched. From germline, CDR1 is SGHAT and CDR2 FQNNGV. This CDR3 has 17 amino acids. The CDR3 DNA reads as TGTGCCAGCAGCTTAGACGGTCCTAGCGGGGAGGAGGATGAGCAGTTCTTC. This translates into CASSLDGPSGEEDEQFF. Together with reference TRBV11-2 and TRBJ2-1, the CDR3 gives the full variable domain: EAGVAQSPRYKIIEKRQSVAFWCNPISGHATLYWYQQILGQGPKLLIQFQNNGVVDDSQLPKDRFSAERLKGVDSTLKIQPAKLEDSAVYLCASSLDGPSGEEDEQFFGPGTRLTVL.

The V and J genes are TRBV18 and TRBJ1-2, with D possibly being TRBD1 (6 bases). The CDR3 has 14 residues. The V gene lost 5 bases and the J gene lost 3 bases, with 13 bases spanning the gap. In germline, CDR1 is KGHSH, CDR2 LQKENI. The CDR3 reads CASSSRGGDYGYTF. CDR3 nucleotides: TGTGCCAGCTCATCCAGGGGAGGCGACTATGGCTACACCTTC.

CDR3 DNA: TGTGCCAGCAGCAAAACGGACAGGAGAAACACCAAAGAGACCCAGTACTTC. Amino acids: CASSKTDRRNTKETQYF. The chain recombines TRBV21-1 with TRBJ2-5; the table assigns TRBD1, which was not confirmed against the DNA. TRBV21-1 is termed a pseudogene. This CDR3 has 17 amino acids.

The chain joins TRBV7-9 to TRBJ2-3; the D call may be TRBD1 or TRBD2 (5 bases each). This CDR3 has 14 amino acids. Per germline, CDR1 SEHNR and CDR2 FQNEAQ (reference sequence). V gave up 3 bases and J gave up 0 bases, with 7 bases separating them. The CDR3 coding sequence is TGTGCCAGCAGCTTGGGGGTCAGCACAGATACGCAGTATTTT. Translated, it gives CASSLGVSTDTQYF. The variable domain in full, with the rest retrieved from reference TRBV7-9 and TRBJ2-3, is DTGVSQNPRHKITKRGQNVTFRCDPISEHNRLYWYRQTLGQGPEFLTYFQNEAQLEKSRLLSDRFSAERPKGSFSTLEIQRTEQGDSAMYLCASSLGVSTDTQYFGPGTRLTVL.

This sequence joins TRBV7-2 and TRBJ1-2; D not resolved. Germline V gene data show CDR1 as SGHTA and CDR2 as FQGNSA. V dropped 0 bases and J dropped 6 bases, with 8 bases sitting between them. This CDR3 contains 13 residues. CDR3 in DNA: TGTGCCAGCAGCTTAGCCTCGACGGATGGCTACACCTTC. It is translated as CASSLASTDGYTF.

This clone occurred a few times. The chain uses TRBV27 and TRBJ1-2; TRBD1 matches 8 bases. CDR3 length: 14 amino acids. Germline-derived CDR1 and CDR2 are MNHEY and SMNVEV (reference sequence). V lost 5 bases, J lost 1 base, and 3 bases stayed unmatched. The CDR3 region is CASSATGDNYGYTF. CDR3 nucleotide sequence: TGTGCCAGCAGTGCGACAGGGGATAACTATGGCTACACCTTC.

This clone was observed once. The rearrangement joins TRBV28 to TRBJ1-2; possibly TRBD1 for D (5 bases). Germline V gene data show CDR1 as MDHEN and CDR2 as SYDVKM. V was pared by 3 bases and J by 8 bases, with 13 bases between. The CDR3 runs to 13 residues. The CDR3 reads CASSLTGGAGYTF. In nucleotides, the CDR3 is TGTGCCAGCAGTTTGACCGGGGGTGCCGGCTACACCTTC.

This rearrangement joins TRBV6-5 to TRBJ1-1; 8 bases line up with TRBD1. The germline gives CDR1 MNHEY, CDR2 SVGAGI. V lost 2 bases, J lost 0 bases, and 2 bases stayed unmatched. The CDR3 is 15 residues long. Here the CDR3 DNA reads TGTGCCAGCAGTTACCCAGGGGGCCTGAACACTGAAGCTTTCTTT. It specifies CASSYPGGLNTEAFF.

The rearrangement links TRBV6-5 to TRBJ1-5; D is uncertain. Germline V gene sequence: CDR1 MNHEY, CDR2 SVGAGI. The CDR3 totals 13 residues. Trimming left V 6 bases short and J 0 bases short, with 6 bases between. DNA for the CDR3: TGTGCCAGCAGGGCTCATAGCAATCAGCCCCAGCATTTT. Translation: CASRAHSNQPQHF.